This T cell receptor beta chain was documented in a study of cytomegalovirus exposure and HLA in healthy donors. Study overall: Of the donors genotyped, approximately 400 in all, 75% to 85% fell in the Caucasian-associated ancestry cluster.

This clone was detected only once. Its antigen is unknown. Notes on the study in general: In vitro confirmation showed a few CMV-associated chains to be CMV antigen specific. Researchers catalogued 164 TCR beta chains as cytomegalovirus-associated. Earlier findings revealed that most TCR beta V segments proved productive either about 90% or about 30% of the time.

PCR involved 60 Vbeta and 13 Jbeta primers. Libraries were prepared by immunoSEQ multiplex PCR; TCRdb keeps only in-frame clonotypes and omits some of them. The data show about 190,000 clones, 85% seen once. The receptor was isolated from a boy aged 2 to 10 in good health and CMV-seronegative. The sample taken for sequencing was PBMCs.

CDR3 coding DNA: TGTGCCAGCAGCAGGACAGGGACCACAGGCTACACCTTC. This gives the protein CASSRTGTTGYTF. This chain uses TRBV5-4 with TRBJ1-2; 8 bases map to TRBD1. The CDR3 has 13 residues. The V and J ends lost 4 bases and 8 bases, in that order; junction bases with no gene match: 7. CDR1 and CDR2 from the germline V gene are SGHNT and YYREEE (reference sequence).